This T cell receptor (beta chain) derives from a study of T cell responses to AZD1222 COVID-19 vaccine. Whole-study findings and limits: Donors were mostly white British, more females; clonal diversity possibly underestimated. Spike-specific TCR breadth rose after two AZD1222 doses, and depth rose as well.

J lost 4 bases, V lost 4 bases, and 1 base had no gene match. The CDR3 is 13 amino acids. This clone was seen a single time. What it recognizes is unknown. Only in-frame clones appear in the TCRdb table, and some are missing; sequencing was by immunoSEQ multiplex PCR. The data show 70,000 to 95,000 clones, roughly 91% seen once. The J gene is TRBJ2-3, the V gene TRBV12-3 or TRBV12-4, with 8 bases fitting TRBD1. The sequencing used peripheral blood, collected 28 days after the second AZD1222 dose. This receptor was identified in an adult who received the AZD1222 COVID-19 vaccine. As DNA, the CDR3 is TGTGCCAGCAGTTGGGACAGGTCAGATACGCAGTATTTT. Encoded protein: CASSWDRSDTQYF.